A single sample gave rise to the 30 T cell receptor beta chains below, sequenced in a study of identifying expanded T cells in peripheral blood. The table came from immunoSEQ multiplex PCR; TCRdb's copy has only in-frame clones and leaves some out. The data hold about 110,000 clones, with roughly 89% observed a single time. The sequenced material came from blood. The receptors originated from a person aged 18 to 69 in good health.

The V and J genes are TRBV13 and TRBJ2-5; D uncertain. This CDR3 spans 11 amino acids. Looked up from germline, CDR1 is PRHDT and CDR2 is FYEKMQ (reference sequence). Trimming took 2 bases from V and 5 from J, leaving 3 bases between them. The CDR3 region has the DNA TGTGCCAGCAGCTTACGGGAGACCCAGTACTTC. This gives the protein CASSLRETQYF.

This chain uses TRBV4-3 with TRBJ2-5, with D tentatively TRBD2 (6 bases). Germline values: CDR1 LGHNA, CDR2 YSLEER. The length of the CDR3 is 14 residues. Deletions cut 1 base from V and 4 bases from J, with 10 bases between. Here the CDR3 DNA reads TGCGCCAGCAGCCAAGGGGGGGACCCAGAGACCCAGTACTTC. Its translation: CASSQGGDPETQYF.

This clone was seen once. CDR3 sequence: CASSFRLPDRATNEKLFF. CDR3 coding DNA: TGTGCCAGCAGCTTCCGATTACCAGACAGGGCTACTAATGAAAAACTGTTTTTT. The chain employs TRBV5-8 and TRBJ1-4; 7 positions agree with TRBD1. The germline V gene has CDR1 SGHTS and CDR2 YDEGEE. CDR3 size: 18 residues. The V segment lost 2 bases and the J segment 2 bases; nucleotides outside the gene matches: 12. The whole variable domain, remainder taken from reference TRBV5-8 and TRBJ1-4, is EAGVTQSPTHLIKTRGQQATLRCSPISGHTSVYWYQQALGLGLQFLLWYDEGEERNRGNFPPRFSGRQFPNYSSELNVNALELEDSALYLCASSFRLPDRATNEKLFFGSGTQLSVL.

DNA for the CDR3: TGTGCCAGCAGCGTTGGGGACAGGGACGAGCAGTACTTC. Encoded protein: CASSVGDRDEQYF. The chain joins TRBV9 to TRBJ2-7, with 9 bases matching TRBD1. Germline CDR1 is SGDLS and CDR2 is YYNGEE. This CDR3 spans 13 amino acids. V lost 2 bases to trimming and J lost 5 bases; unmatched junction nucleotides: 2.

This clone was found once. J is TRBJ2-2 and V is TRBV7-9; 9 nucleotides match TRBD2. CDR3 size: 15 residues. After removal of 10 bases from V and 2 bases from J, the junction contained 8 bases not matched to a gene. Per the germline V gene, CDR1 is SEHNR and CDR2 is FQNEAQ (reference sequence). Written as DNA, the CDR3 is TGTGCCACCTCGGGGACTAGCAGAAACACCGGGGAGCTGTTTTTT. Encoded protein: CATSGTSRNTGELFF.

The chain combines TRBV4-2 with TRBJ2-4; tentative D call: TRBD2 (5 bases). V was cut by 0 bases and J by 8 bases, with 14 bases left in between. Germline loops: CDR1 LGHNA, CDR2 YNFKEQ. The CDR3 has 15 residues. DNA for the CDR3: TGTGCCAGCAGCCAAGATCGGGGTCCGTGGTACATTCAGTACTTC. Its protein product is CASSQDRGPWYIQYF.

DNA of the CDR3: TGTGCCAGCAGTTTAGTGGCAGGGGGCCGGTATGGCTACACCTTC. Amino acid sequence: CASSLVAGGRYGYTF. This rearrangement joins TRBV27 to TRBJ1-2; TRBD1 matches at 8 bases. Unmatched junction bases numbered 7, after V lost 2 bases and J lost 5 bases. The CDR3 loop spans 15 amino acids. The germline gives CDR1 MNHEY, CDR2 SMNVEV (reference sequence).

This clone was seen just once. The V and J genes are TRBV28 and TRBJ1-5; D is uncertain. Trimming took off 6 bases at V and 6 bases at J, with 12 bases between the two ends. Germline V gene data show CDR1 as MDHEN and CDR2 as SYDVKM. The CDR3 length is 13 residues. The CDR3 bases are TGTGCCAGCAGCTCCGGGGTGGGTCAGCCCCAGCATTTT. Its translation: CASSSGVGQPQHF.

Worth noting for this clone: Additional DNA sequences in this sample encode the identical CDR3. The V call is TRBV7-7, the J call TRBJ1-1, with D hard to call. The CDR3 covers 13 residues. Trimming stripped 1 base from V and 0 bases from J, with 3 bases between. Germline values: CDR1 SSHAT, CDR2 FNYEAQ (reference sequence). CDR3 in amino acids: CASSLDLNTEAFF. CDR3 DNA: TGTGCCAGCAGCTTAGATCTGAACACTGAAGCTTTCTTT.

The chain combines TRBV7-2 with TRBJ1-4; 9 bases are a match to TRBD1. The CDR3 contains 16 residues. After removal of 8 bases from V and 2 bases from J, the junction contained 9 bases not matched to a gene. Germline loops: CDR1 SGHTA, CDR2 FQGNSA. CDR3 nucleotides: TGTGCCAGCTCCCGGGACAGGGCATCGACTAATGAAAAACTGTTTTTT. Amino acids: CASSRDRASTNEKLFF.

This chain joins TRBV2 and TRBJ2-6, with D uncertain. Trimming took 4 bases from V and 0 from J, leaving 4 bases between them. This CDR3 is 14 amino acids long. Germline loops: CDR1 SNHLY, CDR2 FYNNEI. In DNA form, the CDR3 reads TGTGCCAGCAGTGGATCCTCTGGGGCCAACGTCCTGACTTTC. It specifies CASSGSSGANVLTF.

This rearrangement joins TRBV6-5 to TRBJ2-5; no clear D. Per germline, CDR1 MNHEY and CDR2 SVGAGI. This CDR3 is 14 amino acids long. Trimming removed 0 bases at V and 2 bases at J, with 7 bases between. In DNA form, the CDR3 reads TGTGCCAGCAGTTACTCTATGGGACAAGAGACCCAGTACTTC. It yields the protein CASSYSMGQETQYF.

The gene calls are TRBV6-5 and TRBJ2-2; 7 bases match TRBD1. Looked up from germline, CDR1 is MNHEY and CDR2 is SVGAGI. The V gene end was trimmed by 7 bases and the J gene end by 6 bases; junction bases not matched to a gene: 8. The CDR3 is made up of 14 amino acids. DNA of the CDR3: TGTGCCAGCACGACAGGGACGACAGCCGGGGAGCTGTTTTTT. Residues: CASTTGTTAGELFF.

This clone was picked up one time. The rearrangement links TRBV7-2 to TRBJ2-3, with D maybe TRBD2 (5 bases). Germline loops: CDR1 SGHTA, CDR2 FQGNSA. This CDR3 contains 13 residues. V lost 4 bases, J lost 15 bases, and 20 bases lay in between. CDR3 DNA sequence: TGTGCCAGCAGCTCTGGTTTGGCCCAGCGGCACTATTTT. This encodes CASSSGLAQRHYF.

The rearrangement uses TRBV5-4 and TRBJ1-1; 7 bases agree with TRBD1. The CDR3 is made up of 15 amino acids. Per the germline V gene, CDR1 is SGHNT and CDR2 is YYREEE (reference sequence). V shed 0 bases and J 0 bases; nucleotides not matched to a gene: 2. The CDR3 DNA follows: TGTGCCAGCAGCTTGGGACAGGGAATGAACACTGAAGCTTTCTTT. Residues: CASSLGQGMNTEAFF.

This clone has more than one count but fewer than ten. This chain joins TRBV4-3 and TRBJ1-4, with D possibly matching TRBD1 (6 bases). CDR3 length: 16 residues. V lost 4 bases to trimming and J lost 4 bases, with 16 bases between them. The V gene's germline CDR1 is LGHNA and CDR2 YSLEER. The CDR3 sequence is CASSRSLQGINEKLFF. DNA of the CDR3: TGCGCCAGCAGCCGGAGCCTACAGGGAATTAATGAAAAACTGTTTTTT.

Comments on this clone: The germline gene is not matched at one end of the junction; a read error may be the cause. This rearrangement joins TRBV18 to TRBJ2-7, with 9 bases identical to TRBD1. Germline CDR1 KGHSH, CDR2 LQKENI. CDR3 length: 13 residues. Here the CDR3 DNA reads TGTGCCAGCTCGCCCGGGACAGGGTACGGGCAGTACTTC. Translated, it gives CASSPGTGYGQYF. The full variable domain, in which reference TRBV18 and TRBJ2-7 provide the parts outside the CDR3, is NAGVMQNPRHLVRRRGQEARLRCSPMKGHSHVYWYRQLPEEGLKFMVYLQKENIIDESGMPKERFSAEFPKEGPSILRIQQVVRGDSAAYFCASSPGTGYGQYFGPGTRLTVT.

This clone showed up just once. The genes are TRBV2 and TRBJ1-4; D is possibly TRBD1 (5 bases). The V and J ends lost 6 bases and 2 bases respectively, with 25 bases between them. Germline CDR1 SNHLY, CDR2 FYNNEI. The CDR3 loop spans 19 amino acids. The CDR3 reads CASRGPIGRTAGTNEKLFF. The DNA of the CDR3 is TGTGCCAGCAGGGGACCGATCGGACGAACCGCGGGGACTAATGAAAAACTGTTTTTT.

The chain links TRBV4-1 to TRBJ1-1; D uncertain. This CDR3 is 15 amino acids long. Germline values: CDR1 MGHRA, CDR2 YSYEKL. V was cut by 1 base and J by 5 bases, with 14 bases left in between. CDR3 loop: CASSQGEIRVTEAFF. CDR3 sequence (DNA): TGCGCCAGCAGCCAAGGGGAGATAAGGGTTACTGAAGCTTTCTTT.

The gene calls are TRBV28 and TRBJ2-1; TRBD2 matches at 11 bases. CDR1 is MDHEN and CDR2 is SYDVKM in the germline V gene. Trimming took 7 bases from V and 5 from J; bases not matched to a gene: 4. The CDR3 runs to 14 residues. CDR3 residues: CASKTSGDHNEQFF. The CDR3 DNA reads as TGTGCCAGCAAGACTAGCGGGGATCACAATGAGCAGTTCTTC.

The chain couples TRBV28 to TRBJ1-2; D remains ambiguous. This CDR3 has 13 amino acids. CDR1 MDHEN and CDR2 SYDVKM come from the germline V gene. The V and J ends lost 3 bases and 4 bases respectively, with 9 bases between them. This CDR3 reads CASSLVGTYGYTF. The CDR3 nucleotides read TGTGCCAGCAGTTTGGTGGGCACCTATGGCTACACCTTC.

The chain has TRBV5-1 and TRBJ2-7; D may be TRBD1 (5 bases). V was shortened by 2 bases and J by 5 bases, with 14 bases between the two germline ends. CDR1 and CDR2 (germline): SGHRS, YFSETQ. The CDR3 loop spans 14 amino acids. The CDR3 nucleotides read TGCGCCAGCAGCTTCTCCCGTGGGGCCCACGAGCAGTACTTC. Its translation: CASSFSRGAHEQYF.

This chain joins TRBV5-5 and TRBJ1-1; perhaps TRBD1 as D (5 bases). The CDR3 runs to 13 residues. Trimming took off 2 bases at V and 8 bases at J, with 13 bases between the two ends. CDR1 is SGHKS, CDR2 YYEKEE, per germline (reference sequence). CDR3 bases: TGTGCCAGCAGCTTATGGGGCCGAGGGGAAGCTTTCTTT. Translating gives CASSLWGRGEAFF.

J is TRBJ2-1 and V is TRBV7-8, with TRBD1 matching 10 bases. This CDR3 comprises 14 residues. V was pared by 5 bases and J by 3 bases, with 1 base of the junction left unmatched. The germline gives CDR1 SGHVS, CDR2 FQNEAQ. DNA for the CDR3: TGTGCCAGCAGCCGGGACAGGGGCTACAATGAGCAGTTCTTC. Translation gives CASSRDRGYNEQFF.

This clone was observed at least ten times. The rearrangement joins TRBV4-2 to TRBJ2-3; 10 positions match TRBD1. The ends lost 0 bases at V and 5 bases at J; junction bases unmatched: 5. The CDR3 is 16 residues long. From germline, CDR1 is LGHNA and CDR2 YNFKEQ. In DNA, the CDR3 is TGTGCCAGCAGCCAAGAAGAGGGACAGGGGTTAGATACGCAGTATTTT. This encodes CASSQEEGQGLDTQYF.

V usage is TRBV27 and J usage is TRBJ2-7; 11 positions agree with TRBD2. CDR3 length: 15 residues. Germline V lookup: CDR1 MNHEY, CDR2 SMNVEV (reference sequence). V gave up 6 bases and J gave up 4 bases; unmatched junction bases: 8. CDR3 sequence (DNA): TGTGCCAGCAGCCGTCGGACTAGCGGGTCATACGAGCAGTACTTC. Translating gives CASSRRTSGSYEQYF.

The chain uses TRBV7-2 and TRBJ2-1; TRBD1 might be the D (5 bases). V was pared by 3 bases and J by 10 bases, with 7 bases between. Germline CDR1 reads SGHTA; CDR2 reads FQGNSA. The CDR3 contains 11 residues. Written as DNA, the CDR3 is TGTGCCAGCAGCTTTAGACAGGAGCAGTTCTTC. This codes for CASSFRQEQFF.

The rearrangement joins TRBV6-9 to TRBJ1-2; D is unclear. The CDR3 runs 12 residues. Germline assignment: CDR1 MNHGY and CDR2 SVAAGI. V lost 3 bases and J lost 2, with 4 bases in between. As DNA, the CDR3 is TGTGCCAGCAGTTACACAAACTATGGCTACACCTTC. Translated: CASSYTNYGYTF.

The chain couples TRBV2 to TRBJ1-5; D possibly corresponds to TRBD1 (5 bases). The ends were cut back, 3 bases at V and 6 bases at J, with 12 bases in the middle. This CDR3 has 14 residues. From germline, CDR1 is SNHLY and CDR2 FYNNEI. CDR3: CASSDEVGVQPQHF. CDR3 DNA sequence: TGTGCCAGCAGTGATGAGGTAGGGGTTCAGCCCCAGCATTTT.

The V and J genes are TRBV27 and TRBJ2-3; no clear D. Trimming took 4 bases from V and 7 from J, leaving 12 bases between them. The CDR3 runs to 13 residues. Germline CDR1 MNHEY, CDR2 SMNVEV (reference sequence). In DNA, the CDR3 is TGTGCCAGCAGTTCCCGAGACTCGCATACGCAGTATTTT. Translated: CASSSRDSHTQYF.